The next 32 T cell receptor beta chains were all read from a single sample in a study of CD8+ T cells in alopecia areata. After isolation, RNA underwent reverse transcription to generate cDNA as the sequencing template. Method: immunoSEQ multiplex PCR; TCRdb's copy keeps in-frame clones and lacks some. The profile shows more than 95,000 clones, 35% to 45% of them singletons. Sequenced sample: CD4+ T cells sorted from blood. These receptor sequences come from a human donor with alopecia areata.

The CDR3 spells CASSLGHSPLHF. The CDR3 DNA is TGTGCCAGCAGCTTAGGGCATTCACCCCTCCACTTT. This sequence joins TRBV7-2 and TRBJ1-6; D unclear. Trimming left V 1 base short and J 8 bases short, with 3 bases between. Germline V gene sequence: CDR1 SGHTA, CDR2 FQGNSA. This CDR3 is 12 amino acids long.

V usage is TRBV2 and J usage is TRBJ2-1; 7 nucleotides align to TRBD1. V trimming: 7 bases; J trimming: 0 bases; junction bases outside the gene matches: 6. The CDR3 spans 15 residues. Germline values: CDR1 SNHLY, CDR2 FYNNEI. The CDR3 sequence is CASTVRGSSYNEQFF. CDR3 DNA sequence: TGTGCCAGCACGGTCAGGGGGAGCTCCTACAATGAGCAGTTCTTC.

The chain links TRBV29-1 to TRBJ1-1, with D possibly matching TRBD1 (5 bases). Trimming removed 6 bases at V and 2 bases at J, with 16 bases between. The CDR3 totals 14 residues. Germline assignment: CDR1 SQVTM and CDR2 ANQGSEA. The CDR3, as DNA: TGCAGCGTCCCCACTCGGGGACCCAACACTGAAGCTTTCTTT. This translates into CSVPTRGPNTEAFF. Combining the CDR3 with reference TRBV29-1 and TRBJ1-1 gives the whole variable domain SAVISQKPSRDICQRGTSLTIQCQVDSQVTMMFWYRQQPGQSLTLIATANQGSEATYESGFVIDKFPISRPNLTFSTLTVSNMSPEDSSIYLCSVPTRGPNTEAFFGQGTRLTVV.

A few counts support this clone. The chain joins TRBV29-1 to TRBJ2-7; D possibly uses TRBD1 or TRBD2 (5 bases each). Germline V lookup: CDR1 SQVTM, CDR2 ANQGSEA. V lost 7 bases and J 1 base, leaving 11 bases between the germline ends. This CDR3 has 12 residues. CDR3 nucleotide sequence: TGCAGCGGAGGGGACGGATCCTACGAGCAGTACTTC. Its translation is CSGGDGSYEQYF.

The chain has TRBV29-1 and TRBJ2-3; D gene ambiguous. The CDR3 has 10 amino acids. The germline V gene has CDR1 SQVTM and CDR2 ANQGSEA. Trimming took off 7 bases at V and 7 bases at J, with 9 bases between the two ends. The CDR3 loop is CSALVNTQYF. CDR3 coding DNA: TGCAGCGCATTAGTTAATACGCAGTATTTT.

This chain joins TRBV2 and TRBJ2-2; the D gene is possibly TRBD1 (7 bases). V was clipped by 6 bases and J by 9 bases, with 17 bases between them. CDR1 and CDR2 (germline): SNHLY, FYNNEI. The CDR3 length is 14 residues. CDR3 loop: CASRRDSGARELFF. The CDR3, as DNA: TGTGCCAGCAGGCGGGACAGTGGCGCGAGGGAGCTGTTTTTT.

This clone was picked up one time. The chain uses TRBV27 and TRBJ2-6; possibly TRBD1 for D (6 bases). There are 14 residues in the CDR3. V was clipped by 6 bases and J by 2 bases, with 8 bases between them. Per the germline V gene, CDR1 is MNHEY and CDR2 is SMNVEV (reference sequence). This chain's CDR3 is CASRQGTGANVLTF. The CDR3 DNA reads TGTGCCAGCAGACAGGGTACTGGGGCCAACGTCCTGACTTTC.

This clone has more than one count but fewer than ten. This chain connects TRBV28 to TRBJ2-7; tentative D call: TRBD2 (6 bases). The CDR3 is 16 residues long. V gave up 5 bases and J gave up 6 bases, with 23 bases separating them. Germline CDR1 MDHEN, CDR2 SYDVKM. The CDR3 is CASSPLGEAGAGEQYF. The CDR3 DNA follows: TGTGCCAGCAGTCCCCTGGGAGAAGCGGGTGCTGGCGAGCAGTACTTC.

V is TRBV29-1 and J is TRBJ1-1, with D unclear. Trimming left V 6 bases short and J 10 bases short, with 18 bases between. The germline V gene has CDR1 SQVTM and CDR2 ANQGSEA. CDR3 length: 12 amino acids. This chain's CDR3 is CSVTDVRPGAFF. The CDR3 DNA reads TGCAGCGTCACGGATGTGAGGCCGGGAGCTTTCTTT.

The chain links TRBV2 to TRBJ2-3; a weak D match, TRBD2 (5 bases). The length of the CDR3 is 13 residues. Trimming removed 10 bases at V and 4 bases at J, with 15 bases between. The germline CDR1 and CDR2 sequences are SNHLY and FYNNEI. The chain's CDR3 is CATGWLRADTQYF. Here the CDR3 DNA reads TGTGCCACTGGTTGGCTGCGGGCAGATACGCAGTATTTT.

This rearrangement joins TRBV9 to TRBJ2-1; D ambiguous. CDR1 SGDLS and CDR2 YYNGEE come from the germline V gene. Between the trimmed V and J ends, which lost 3 bases and 6 bases, there was a span of 13 bases. This CDR3 spans 14 amino acids. Written as DNA, the CDR3 is TGTGCCAGCAGCGAAGACTGGCTTCCCAATGAGCAGTTCTTC. It translates to CASSEDWLPNEQFF. The variable domain in full, completed from reference TRBV9 and TRBJ2-1, reads DSGVTQTPKHLITATGQRVTLRCSPRSGDLSVYWYQQSLDQGLQFLIQYYNGEERAKGNILERFSAQQFPDLHSELNLSSLELGDSALYFCASSEDWLPNEQFFGPGTRLTVL.

The CDR3: CASGLAALSTDTQYF. The CDR3 DNA sequence: TGTGCCAGCGGTCTAGCGGCCCTGAGCACAGATACGCAGTATTTT. This chain connects TRBV7-2 to TRBJ2-3, with 7 nucleotides matching TRBD2. The germline V gene encodes CDR1 SGHTA and CDR2 FQGNSA. This CDR3 has 15 amino acids. V dropped 8 bases and J dropped 0; count of bases not matched to a gene: 8.

The rearrangement joins TRBV5-1 to TRBJ2-3; D gene unclear. The CDR3 runs 13 residues. V was shortened by 0 bases and J by 3 bases, with 5 bases between the two germline ends. Germline CDR1 SGHRS, CDR2 YFSETQ. CDR3 sequence: CASSLGQTDTQYF. DNA of the CDR3: TGCGCCAGCAGCTTGGGCCAGACAGATACGCAGTATTTT.

The chain links TRBV5-1 to TRBJ2-3, with D perhaps being TRBD1 or TRBD2 (5 bases each). Germline V CDR1 and CDR2: SGHRS, YFSETQ. The CDR3 consists of 14 residues. V was shortened by 0 bases and J by 3 bases, with 8 bases between the two germline ends. This chain's CDR3 is CASSLGDATDTQYF. The DNA of the CDR3 is TGCGCCAGCAGCTTGGGGGACGCTACAGATACGCAGTATTTT.

The chain is built from TRBV7-2 and TRBJ1-5; D is unclear. CDR1 SGHTA and CDR2 FQGNSA come from the germline V gene. V was cut by 5 bases and J by 5 bases, with 10 bases left in between. There are 13 residues in the CDR3. CDR3 loop: CASSARRDQPQHF. CDR3 coding DNA: TGTGCCAGCAGCGCGAGACGGGATCAGCCCCAGCATTTT.

This sequence joins TRBV29-1 and TRBJ1-1; D not certain. This CDR3 is built from 13 residues. Looked up from germline, CDR1 is SQVTM and CDR2 is ANQGSEA. The ends were cut back, 4 bases at V and 1 base at J, with 10 bases in the middle. The CDR3 loop is CSVVEDANTEAFF. Here the CDR3 DNA reads TGCAGCGTTGTGGAGGACGCGAACACTGAAGCTTTCTTT.

The rearrangement joins TRBV29-1 to TRBJ2-3; D could derive from TRBD1 or TRBD2 (6 bases each). This CDR3 spans 14 amino acids. V was trimmed by 6 bases and J by 1 base, leaving 14 bases between them. Germline CDR1 reads SQVTM; CDR2 reads ANQGSEA. This CDR3 is CSVPRGPGTDTQYF. CDR3 nucleotide sequence: TGCAGCGTCCCCCGGGGGCCCGGCACAGATACGCAGTATTTT.

The chain is built from TRBV7-2 and TRBJ2-7, with D unclear. This CDR3 is built from 12 residues. Per the germline V gene, CDR1 is SGHTA and CDR2 is FQGNSA. V gave up 5 bases and J gave up 4 bases, with 9 bases separating them. For the CDR3, the DNA is TGTGCCAGCAGCCCTTCTACTTACGAGCAGTACTTC. Its translation: CASSPSTYEQYF.

The chain recombines TRBV28 with TRBJ2-7; D not certain. Germline loops: CDR1 MDHEN, CDR2 SYDVKM. The germline V and J ends were trimmed by 3 bases and 2 bases, with 14 bases remaining between them. This CDR3 contains 15 residues. The CDR3 loop is CASSLRRLGTYEQYF. The DNA for the CDR3 is TGTGCCAGCAGTTTGCGCAGGTTGGGGACCTACGAGCAGTACTTC.

The gene calls are TRBV2 and TRBJ2-5; possible D gene TRBD1, 5 bases. The ends were cut back, 2 bases at V and 1 base at J, with 8 bases in the middle. CDR1 is SNHLY, CDR2 FYNNEI, per germline. CDR3 length: 14 amino acids. CDR3 nucleotides: TGTGCCAGCAGTGAACAGGGATTCCAAGAGACCCAGTACTTC. It yields the protein CASSEQGFQETQYF.

This clone was seen more than once but under ten times. This chain uses TRBV18 with TRBJ2-4, with D perhaps matching TRBD2 (5 bases). The V gene's germline CDR1 is KGHSH and CDR2 LQKENI. The CDR3 loop spans 13 amino acids. V gave up 2 bases and J gave up 8 bases, with 10 bases separating them. In DNA form, the CDR3 reads TGTGCCAGCTCACCAGAGGGTCGGGACATTCAGTACTTC. Residues: CASSPEGRDIQYF.

This clone has just a few counts. The rearrangement links TRBV29-1 to TRBJ2-3, with 10 bases identical to TRBD2. The CDR3 contains 14 residues. Germline V lookup: CDR1 SQVTM, CDR2 ANQGSEA. V trimming: 4 bases; J trimming: 4 bases; junction bases outside the gene matches: 5. In DNA form, the CDR3 reads TGCAGCGTTGCTAGCGGGAGTAATTCAGATACGCAGTATTTT. Translated: CSVASGSNSDTQYF.

The CDR3 sequence: CACNRGTSYNEQFF. The CDR3 DNA follows: TGTGCCTGTAACAGGGGTACCTCCTACAATGAGCAGTTCTTC. The chain is built from TRBV30 and TRBJ2-1; 7 bases agree with TRBD1. Trimming at V came to 6 bases and at J to 0 bases, leaving 5 bases not matched to a gene. Germline lookup yields CDR1 GTSNPN and CDR2 SVGIG (reference sequence). The CDR3 loop spans 14 amino acids.

The CDR3 coding sequence is TGTGCCAGCAGCTCGGACGGGAACACTGAAGCTTTCTTT. Protein sequence: CASSSDGNTEAFF. The chain links TRBV7-2 to TRBJ1-1; D is unclear. V shed 4 bases and J shed 1 base, with 7 bases lying between them. Germline-derived CDR1 and CDR2 are SGHTA and FQGNSA. This CDR3 is built from 13 residues.

This clone was seen a handful of times. The chain employs TRBV11-2 and TRBJ1-6; D not resolved. The ends were cut back, 0 bases at V and 7 bases at J, with 4 bases in the middle. The CDR3 has 13 amino acids. CDR1 and CDR2 from the germline V gene are SGHAT and FQNNGV. The CDR3 coding sequence is TGTGCCAGCAGCTTAGAGGGAAATTCACCCCTCCACTTT. This gives the protein CASSLEGNSPLHF.

This chain joins TRBV6-9 and TRBJ2-2; D is possibly TRBD1 (5 bases). This CDR3 comprises 16 residues. V shed 6 bases and J shed 4 bases, with 18 bases lying between them. Germline loops: CDR1 MNHGY, CDR2 SVAAGI. The CDR3 loop reads CASSQGQGRGTGELFF. CDR3 in DNA: TGTGCCAGCAGCCAAGGTCAGGGTCGCGGCACCGGGGAGCTGTTTTTT.

This sequence joins TRBV7-2 and TRBJ2-7, with unresolved D. CDR1 is SGHTA and CDR2 is FQGNSA in the germline V gene. CDR3 length equals 12 residues. Trimming took off 1 base at V and 1 base at J, with 2 bases between the two ends. The CDR3 protein is CASSLGSYEQYF. DNA for the CDR3: TGTGCCAGCAGCTTAGGGTCCTACGAGCAGTACTTC.

This clone has more than one count but fewer than ten. This sequence joins TRBV28 and TRBJ1-1, with TRBD1 as a possible D gene (5 bases). Germline-derived CDR1 and CDR2 are MDHEN and SYDVKM. The CDR3 is made up of 15 amino acids. V lost 2 bases and J lost 1, with 11 bases in between. The CDR3 nucleotides are TGTGCCAGCAGTTTAAGGGGCAGGAAGAACACTGAAGCTTTCTTT. Translated, it gives CASSLRGRKNTEAFF. Together with reference TRBV28 and TRBJ1-1, the CDR3 gives the full variable domain: DVKVTQSSRYLVKRTGEKVFLECVQDMDHENMFWYRQDPGLGLRLIYFSYDVKMKEKGDIPEGYSVSREKKERFSLILESASTNQTSMYLCASSLRGRKNTEAFFGQGTRLTVV.

V gene TRBV6-5 combines with J gene TRBJ2-7; D is perhaps TRBD1 (5 bases). Germline V gene data show CDR1 as MNHEY and CDR2 as SVGAGI. V lost 4 bases and J 8 bases, leaving 18 bases between the germline ends. CDR3 length: 14 residues. The CDR3 reads CASSSGDRGEKQYF. In DNA, the CDR3 is TGTGCCAGCAGTTCAGGAGATAGGGGCGAAAAGCAGTACTTC.

V is TRBV6-4 and J is TRBJ2-1; a weak D match, TRBD2 (5 bases). CDR1 is MRHNA and CDR2 is SNTAGT in the germline V gene. This CDR3 has 15 residues. V lost 4 bases and J lost 2, with 12 bases in between. CDR3 DNA sequence: TGTGCCAGCAGTGCAAAAGCGGACCCCTACAATGAGCAGTTCTTC. Its translation is CASSAKADPYNEQFF.

CDR3 protein: CSVARREPAYNEQFF. The CDR3 DNA reads TGCAGCGTTGCTAGGCGGGAGCCAGCCTACAATGAGCAGTTCTTC. The V call is TRBV29-1, the J call TRBJ2-1; 7 nucleotides line up with TRBD2. Germline assignment: CDR1 SQVTM and CDR2 ANQGSEA. Germline trimming cut 4 bases from V and 2 bases from J; bases unmatched to any gene: 8. The CDR3 has 15 amino acids.

In its sample, this clone was seen a few times. The V call is TRBV7-2, the J call TRBJ2-3; 13 nucleotides match TRBD2. The CDR3 has 15 residues. V shed 4 bases, J shed 4 bases, and the junction held 2 bases outside the gene matches. Germline CDR1 SGHTA, CDR2 FQGNSA. The CDR3 DNA follows: TGTGCCAGCAGCTGGACTAGCGGGGGAGCAGATACGCAGTATTTT. It codes for CASSWTSGGADTQYF.